One and the same sample provided the 8 T cell receptor beta chains below, sequenced in a study of blood T cell repertoires in COVID-19. Produced via immunoSEQ multiplex PCR; TCRdb's table is partial and in-frame only. In the table there are roughly 160,000 clones, just over 85% of which are singletons. Input material: peripheral blood. All receptors derive from a man in his forties or fifties with active or convalescent COVID-19.

This sequence joins TRBV9 and TRBJ1-2; 8 bases are a match to TRBD1. Germline trimming cut 4 bases from V and 5 bases from J; bases unmatched to any gene: 10. This CDR3 spans 15 amino acids. Germline lookup yields CDR1 SGDLS and CDR2 YYNGEE. The CDR3 loop is CASSIGQGGAYGYTF. DNA of the CDR3: TGTGCCAGCAGCATAGGACAGGGTGGCGCTTATGGCTACACCTTC. Combining the CDR3 with reference TRBV9 and TRBJ1-2 gives the whole variable domain DSGVTQTPKHLITATGQRVTLRCSPRSGDLSVYWYQQSLDQGLQFLIQYYNGEERAKGNILERFSAQQFPDLHSELNLSSLELGDSALYFCASSIGQGGAYGYTFGSGTRLTVV.

The chain joins TRBV5-1 to TRBJ2-3; 13 bases are a match to TRBD2. This CDR3 spans 17 amino acids. CDR1 and CDR2 (germline): SGHRS, YFSETQ. The ends lost 4 bases at V and 2 bases at J; junction bases unmatched: 7. This CDR3 reads CASSQGLAGAHTDTQYF. The CDR3 nucleotides are TGCGCCAGCAGCCAAGGACTAGCGGGGGCGCACACAGATACGCAGTATTTT.

The chain carries TRBV11-2 and TRBJ1-1; D unclear. V was clipped by 4 bases and J by 0 bases, with 6 bases between them. Per germline, CDR1 SGHAT and CDR2 FQNNGV. CDR3 length: 13 residues. The CDR3 region is CASSSSVNTEAFF. Here the CDR3 DNA reads TGTGCCAGCAGCTCCTCTGTGAACACTGAAGCTTTCTTT. The variable domain in full, completed from reference TRBV11-2 and TRBJ1-1, reads EAGVAQSPRYKIIEKRQSVAFWCNPISGHATLYWYQQILGQGPKLLIQFQNNGVVDDSQLPKDRFSAERLKGVDSTLKIQPAKLEDSAVYLCASSSSVNTEAFFGQGTRLTVV.

The chain links TRBV27 to TRBJ1-1; the D gene is possibly TRBD1 (5 bases). CDR1 is MNHEY, CDR2 SMNVEV, per germline (reference sequence). V was shortened by 8 bases and J by 5 bases, with 12 bases between the two germline ends. The CDR3 contains 12 residues. The CDR3 DNA follows: TGTGCCAGCGGACCAGGGTTAACTGAAGCTTTCTTT. It specifies CASGPGLTEAFF.

The J gene is TRBJ1-1, the V gene TRBV5-1; D not certain. This CDR3 is 15 amino acids long. Germline V CDR1 and CDR2: SGHRS, YFSETQ. V dropped 0 bases and J dropped 4 bases, with 13 bases sitting between them. CDR3 amino acids: CASSLDRYTGTEAFF. The CDR3 region has the DNA TGCGCCAGCAGCTTGGACCGATATACGGGCACTGAAGCTTTCTTT. The full variable domain, rest sourced from reference TRBV5-1 and TRBJ1-1, is KAGVTQTPRYLIKTRGQQVTLSCSPISGHRSVSWYQQTPGQGLQFLFEYFSETQRNKGNFPGRFSGRQFSNSRSEMNVSTLELGDSALYLCASSLDRYTGTEAFFGQGTRLTVV.

The chain uses TRBV19 and TRBJ1-2; D is perhaps TRBD1 (6 bases). V dropped 6 bases and J dropped 4 bases, with 9 bases sitting between them. CDR1 LNHDA and CDR2 SQIVND come from the germline V gene (reference sequence). The CDR3 has 12 residues. The CDR3 loop reads CASRGTLYGYTF. Here the CDR3 DNA reads TGTGCCAGTAGAGGGACACTCTATGGCTACACCTTC.

This clone was seen a few times. The chain carries TRBV5-6 and TRBJ1-6; D perhaps matches TRBD1 (5 bases). V was trimmed by 4 bases and J by 5 bases, leaving 16 bases between them. The CDR3 loop spans 16 amino acids. Germline V gene lookup returns CDR1 SGHDT and CDR2 YYEEEE. This chain's CDR3 is CASSLPPGRNNSPLHF. CDR3 DNA: TGTGCCAGCAGCCTCCCCCCAGGGCGGAATAATTCACCCCTCCACTTT.

The sample holds one count of this clone. In DNA, the CDR3 is TGCGCCAGCAGCTTGGGACTAGCACCCACAGATACGCAGTATTTT. This sequence encodes CASSLGLAPTDTQYF. The V call is TRBV5-1, the J call TRBJ2-3; 7 bases agree with TRBD2. Germline lookup yields CDR1 SGHRS and CDR2 YFSETQ. This CDR3 has 15 residues. The J segment lost 2 bases and the V segment lost 0 bases, leaving 3 bases of the junction unmatched.